This record covers a single T cell receptor beta chain. The antigen is not known. This specimen comes from a study of spatial heterogeneity in lung cancer. Study outcomes and limitations: Tumor mutation counts were tracked by expanded intratumoral alpha and beta TCR counts.

The time point is: sample taken at primary tumor resection. MiXCR, run by TCRdb on the 5' RACE reads, gives a single entry per CDR3 protein. The sample consists of 9,500 to 10,000 distinct CDR3 sequences, over 50% of them appearing once. The receptor was derived from a female donor with early-stage non-small cell lung cancer. Here the sequenced sample was lung tumor tissue, taken at surgery.

CDR3 bases: TGCGCCAGCAGCACGGTGTCGGGTTTCGGCTATAATTCACCCCTCCACTTT. Translation gives CASSTVSGFGYNSPLHF. The rearrangement joins TRBV5-1 to TRBJ1-6; D gene ambiguous. Trimming pared 4 bases from V and 3 bases from J, leaving 17 bases between. CDR1 is SGHRS and CDR2 is YFSETQ in the germline V gene. This CDR3 has 17 amino acids.